This T cell receptor (beta chain) came from a study of Tregs in tolerant kidney transplant recipients. Trimming pared 2 bases from V and 0 bases from J, leaving 5 bases between. CDR3 length: 14 residues. Germline V gene sequence: CDR1 SGHTA, CDR2 FQGNSA. The assay was immunoSEQ multiplex PCR, and TCRdb's table has in-frame clones only and misses some. The sample lists fewer than 100,000 clones, roughly 93% occurring once. This chain links TRBV7-2 with TRBJ2-4; D is uncertain. The source of this sequence is a human donor who received a combined kidney and bone marrow transplant. Sequenced here: CD4+ T cells from blood, sampled before the transplant. In DNA form, the CDR3 reads TGTGCCAGCAGCTTAAGAGCAGCCAAAAACATTCAGTACTTC. Translated, it gives CASSLRAAKNIQYF. Variable domain in full (rest from reference TRBV7-2 and TRBJ2-4): GAGVSQSPSNKVTEKGKDVELRCDPISGHTALYWYRQSLGQGLEFLIYFQGNSAPDKSGLPSDRFSAERTGGSVSTLTIQRTQQEDSAVYLCASSLRAAKNIQYFGAGTRLSVL.